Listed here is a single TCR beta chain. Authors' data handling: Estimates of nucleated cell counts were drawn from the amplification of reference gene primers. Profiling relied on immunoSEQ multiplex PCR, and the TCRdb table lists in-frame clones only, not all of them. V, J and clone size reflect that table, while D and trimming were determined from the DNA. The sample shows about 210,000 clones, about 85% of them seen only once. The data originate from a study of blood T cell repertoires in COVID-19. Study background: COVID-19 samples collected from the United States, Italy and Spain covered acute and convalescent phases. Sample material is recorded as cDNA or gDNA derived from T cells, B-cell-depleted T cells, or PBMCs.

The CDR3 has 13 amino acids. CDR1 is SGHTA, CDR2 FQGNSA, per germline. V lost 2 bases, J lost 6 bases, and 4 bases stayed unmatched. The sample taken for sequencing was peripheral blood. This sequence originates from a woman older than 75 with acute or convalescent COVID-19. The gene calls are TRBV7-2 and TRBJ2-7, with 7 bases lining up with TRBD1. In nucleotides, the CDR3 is TGTGCCAGCAGCTTACGACAGGGTTCCGAGCAGTACTTC. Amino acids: CASSLRQGSEQYF.